These T cell receptor beta chains were read from a single sample in a study of blood T cell repertoires in COVID-19. The assay was immunoSEQ multiplex PCR, and TCRdb's table has in-frame clones only and misses some. Of roughly 220,000 clones listed, 65% to 85% are singletons. Sequenced material: peripheral blood. The receptors shown here come from a woman aged 25 to 39 who had recovered from COVID-19. Both conserved end residues are part of each CDR3.

v_gene	j_gene	CDR3aa
TRBV30	TRBJ2-7	CAWSLGLAGVDEQYF
TRBV30	TRBJ2-5	CAWSRTGRETQYF
TRBV7-3	TRBJ2-1	CASSLPGLAGAGNEQFF
TRBV7-9	TRBJ2-5	CASSTSETQYF
TRBV12-3/TRBV12-4	TRBJ2-7	CASSKSYEQYF
TRBV28	TRBJ1-2	CASTPSGRGNYGYTF
TRBV24-1	TRBJ1-5	CATSEGEGHNQPQHF
TRBV19	TRBJ2-7	CATTSGTSGRYEQYF
TRBV9	TRBJ1-6	CASNSRESPLHF
TRBV28	TRBJ2-7	CASSSTDMGNRYF
TRBV9	TRBJ2-1	CASALTGGSSNEQFF
TRBV7-3	TRBJ2-2	CASSSWNTGELFF
TRBV9	TRBJ1-1	CASSVFQGSTEAFF
TRBV7-7	TRBJ2-3	CASSLGQGADTQYF
TRBV7-9	TRBJ1-1	CASSLPEGYRDYAEAFF
TRBV27	TRBJ2-5	CASSLGGTGETQYF
TRBV5-1	TRBJ1-2	CASSTTGGHGYTF
TRBV4-2	TRBJ1-4	CASSQGHGQWTLFF
TRBV7-2	TRBJ2-3	CASTPPRGGADTQYF
TRBV10-2	TRBJ2-5	CASSESTVSYQETQYF
TRBV28	TRBJ1-1	CASRSVRRLKNTEAFF
TRBV5-1	TRBJ1-4	CASSLEFPGEKLFF
TRBV6-5	TRBJ2-7	CASGLEGEQYF
TRBV19	TRBJ1-5	CASSIGGRLPGNQPQHF
TRBV30	TRBJ2-7	CAWNSGGSSYEQYF
TRBV12-3/TRBV12-4	TRBJ1-2	CASSLQGLGYTF
TRBV6-4	TRBJ1-2	CASSDSREAIGYTF
TRBV30	TRBJ1-2	CAWSAGEIYGYTF
TRBV30	TRBJ1-3	CAWSVQNGNTIYF
TRBV28	TRBJ1-5	CASSSRQGNQPQHF
TRBV19	TRBJ1-5	CASSLRTASNQPQHF
TRBV4-1	TRBJ1-5	CASSQGRDSYSNQPQHF
TRBV9	TRBJ2-7	CASSSGTTAYEQYF
TRBV4-2	TRBJ1-1	CASSQRGTEAFF
TRBV20-1	TRBJ1-1	CSALTGGGAFF
TRBV5-1	TRBJ2-5	CASSVQGAGGETQYF
TRBV3-1/TRBV3-2	TRBJ2-5	CASSQATSGRALGTKETQYF
TRBV24-1	TRBJ1-3	CATQDHSGNTIYF
TRBV18	TRBJ1-5	CASSPQTGEQPQHF
TRBV14	TRBJ2-2	CASSQTFAAGELFF
TRBV6-5	TRBJ1-2	CASSYSKHFNYGYTF
TRBV27	TRBJ2-7	CASIAGTSGIFSEQYF
TRBV12-3/TRBV12-4	TRBJ2-4	CASSLDTKNIQYF
TRBV28	TRBJ2-7	CASSLAGGTSRPQQYF
TRBV18	TRBJ2-1	CASSPGGGGDEQFF
TRBV3-1/TRBV3-2	TRBJ2-1	CASSQGSGANYNEQFF
TRBV28	TRBJ2-7	CASSLRTGGPVGQYF
TRBV20-1	TRBJ1-2	CSANDREGYTF
TRBV7-8	TRBJ1-5	CASRGTEEGPQHF
TRBV28	TRBJ2-7	CASRGTGHHWHEQYF
TRBV10-1	TRBJ2-6	CASSGGQGFSGANVLTF
TRBV12-5	TRBJ1-6	CASGPRTGGNSPLHF
TRBV6-5	TRBJ1-1	CASSRHRVMNTEAFF
TRBV7-3	TRBJ2-7	CASSPDGTSTYEQYF
TRBV6-5	TRBJ2-2	CASRLAEHTGELFF
TRBV28	TRBJ1-5	CASSFPSWNREQPQHF
TRBV30	TRBJ1-4	CAWSSPGNLFF
TRBV3-1/TRBV3-2	TRBJ1-2	CASSLGQAVGGYTF
TRBV19	TRBJ2-7	CASSTASAEQYF
TRBV5-4	TRBJ2-1	CASSLVGAGVENEQFF